Following are 30 T cell receptor beta chains from one sample sequenced in a study of T cell responses to AZD1222 COVID-19 vaccine. Repertoires were generated with immunoSEQ multiplex PCR, while TCRdb's copy carries only in-frame clones and drops some. This table has about 94,000 clones, roughly 90% appearing once. The sample here was peripheral blood, taken on day 0 of AZD1222 vaccination. The receptors stem from an adult in good health.

The rearrangement uses TRBV2 and TRBJ1-5; 9 bases align to TRBD1. The CDR3 contains 15 residues. Germline V gene sequence: CDR1 SNHLY, CDR2 FYNNEI. After removal of 5 bases from V and 4 bases from J, the junction contained 6 bases not matched to a gene. CDR3 residues: CASSSGQGPNQPQHF. The DNA of the CDR3 is TGTGCCAGCAGTTCCGGACAGGGGCCTAATCAGCCCCAGCATTTT.

This clone was detected a few times. The chain carries TRBV6-5 and TRBJ1-5, with 10 bases lining up with TRBD1. J gave up 2 bases and V 9 bases, and 1 base lay outside the gene matches. The CDR3 runs 13 residues. Looked up from germline, CDR1 is MNHEY and CDR2 is SVGAGI. The CDR3 DNA reads as TGTGCCAGTGGACAGGGGGGCAATCAGCCCCAGCATTTT. The encoded protein is CASGQGGNQPQHF.

The chain combines TRBV30 with TRBJ2-7; 8 bases match TRBD1. This CDR3 has 14 residues. V lost 0 bases and J lost 2; bases outside the gene matches: 3. Germline lookup yields CDR1 GTSNPN and CDR2 SVGIG (reference sequence). The CDR3 reads CAWSVGTGPYEQYF. The CDR3 DNA follows: TGTGCCTGGAGTGTTGGGACAGGTCCCTACGAGCAGTACTTC. Combining the CDR3 with reference TRBV30 and TRBJ2-7 gives the whole variable domain SQTIHQWPATLVQPVGSPLSLECTVEGTSNPNLYWYRQAAGRGLQLLFYSVGIGQISSEVPQNLSASRPQDRQFILSSKKLLLSDSGFYLCAWSVGTGPYEQYFGPGTRLTVT.

The chain recombines TRBV7-2 with TRBJ2-3; 12 positions match TRBD2. Germline trimming cut 5 bases from V and 4 bases from J; bases unmatched to any gene: 7. Per germline, CDR1 SGHTA and CDR2 FQGNSA. The CDR3 has 16 residues. CDR3 in DNA: TGTGCCAGCAGCGGACCTAGCGGGGGGGCTTCAGATACGCAGTATTTT. This sequence encodes CASSGPSGGASDTQYF.

In its sample, this clone was seen a few times. This chain connects TRBV19 to TRBJ1-2; possibly TRBD1 for D (6 bases). The V gene's germline CDR1 is LNHDA and CDR2 SQIVND (reference sequence). The V gene lost 7 bases and the J gene lost 2 bases, with 8 bases spanning the gap. This CDR3 comprises 12 residues. The CDR3 DNA sequence: TGTGCCAGTACTACAGGGAACTATGGCTACACCTTC. Translating it yields CASTTGNYGYTF. The variable domain in full, with the rest retrieved from reference TRBV19 and TRBJ1-2, is DGGITQSPKYLFRKEGQNVTLSCEQNLNHDAMYWYRQDPGQGLRLIYYSQIVNDFQKGDIAEGYSVSREKKESFPLTVTSAQKNPTAFYLCASTTGNYGYTFGSGTRLTVV.

The chain carries TRBV5-1 and TRBJ1-2; 8 bases agree with TRBD1. Germline CDR1 is SGHRS and CDR2 is YFSETQ. The CDR3 runs to 13 residues. Losses at the gene ends were 4 bases for V and 6 bases for J; bases not matched to a gene: 5. The CDR3 nucleotides read TGCGCCAGCAGCCCGGGGACAGGCAATGGCTACACCTTC. Residues: CASSPGTGNGYTF. Supplemented by reference TRBV5-1 and TRBJ1-2, the full variable domain reads KAGVTQTPRYLIKTRGQQVTLSCSPISGHRSVSWYQQTPGQGLQFLFEYFSETQRNKGNFPGRFSGRQFSNSRSEMNVSTLELGDSALYLCASSPGTGNGYTFGSGTRLTVV.

This clone is a singleton in its sample. The chain uses TRBV24-1 and TRBJ2-1; the match to TRBD2 covers 13 bases. This CDR3 region has 19 residues. V lost 2 bases, J lost 0 bases, and 6 bases stayed unmatched. Germline values: CDR1 KGHDR, CDR2 SFDVKD. CDR3 protein: CATSDSGTSGAGSYNEQFF. As DNA, the CDR3 is TGTGCCACCAGTGATTCCGGGACTAGCGGGGCGGGCTCCTACAATGAGCAGTTCTTC.

V gene TRBV5-1 combines with J gene TRBJ1-4; D remains unclear. Germline assignment: CDR1 SGHRS and CDR2 YFSETQ. This CDR3 is built from 13 residues. Trimming removed 2 bases at V and 7 bases at J, with 9 bases between. The CDR3 protein is CASSLKGGEKLFF. CDR3 coding DNA: TGCGCCAGCAGCTTAAAGGGAGGTGAAAAACTGTTTTTT. Looking up the rest from reference TRBV5-1 and TRBJ1-4 gives the full variable domain: KAGVTQTPRYLIKTRGQQVTLSCSPISGHRSVSWYQQTPGQGLQFLFEYFSETQRNKGNFPGRFSGRQFSNSRSEMNVSTLELGDSALYLCASSLKGGEKLFFGSGTQLSVL.

The chain employs TRBV2 and TRBJ1-5; D not resolved. V lost 8 bases to trimming and J lost 9 bases, with 8 bases between them. The CDR3 covers 10 residues. Per the germline V gene, CDR1 is SNHLY and CDR2 is FYNNEI. CDR3 loop: CASGVGPQHF. The CDR3 DNA is TGTGCCAGCGGGGTAGGGCCCCAGCATTTT.

The chain recombines TRBV5-4 with TRBJ1-1, with TRBD1 matching over 8 bases. The CDR3 consists of 15 residues. Germline V lookup: CDR1 SGHNT, CDR2 YYREEE (reference sequence). The trim removed 0 bases at V and 3 bases at J, leaving 4 bases unmatched. CDR3 in amino acids: CASSLDRGMDTEAFF. The CDR3 DNA is TGTGCCAGCAGCTTGGACAGGGGGATGGACACTGAAGCTTTCTTT.

The rearrangement links TRBV9 to TRBJ1-6; no clear D gene. Germline CDR1 and CDR2: SGDLS and YYNGEE. V was clipped by 3 bases and J by 0 bases, with 13 bases between them. The CDR3 has 17 amino acids. This CDR3 reads CASSARTSSSYNSPLHF. CDR3 sequence (DNA): TGTGCCAGCAGCGCCAGGACCTCCAGCTCCTATAATTCACCCCTCCACTTT.

This chain links TRBV13 with TRBJ2-2, with 8 bases that match TRBD1. Germline assignment: CDR1 PRHDT and CDR2 FYEKMQ (reference sequence). This CDR3 region has 14 residues. J gave up 6 bases and V 4 bases, and 4 bases lay outside the gene matches. The CDR3 protein is CASSSAGGSGELFF. The CDR3 DNA reads TGTGCCAGCAGCTCAGCAGGGGGCTCCGGGGAGCTGTTTTTT.

The chain joins TRBV11-2 to TRBJ1-3; possibly TRBD1 for D (5 bases). CDR3 length: 15 amino acids. V was shortened by 3 bases and J by 4 bases, with 13 bases between the two germline ends. Germline assignment: CDR1 SGHAT and CDR2 FQNNGV. The CDR3 reads CASSLAGVSGNTIYF. CDR3 DNA sequence: TGTGCCAGCAGCTTGGCGGGGGTTAGCGGAAACACCATATATTTT.

This rearrangement joins TRBV5-1 to TRBJ2-5; the D call may be TRBD1 or TRBD2 (5 bases each). CDR3 length: 13 amino acids. Trimming stripped 1 base from V and 5 bases from J, with 9 bases between. CDR1 SGHRS and CDR2 YFSETQ come from the germline V gene. CDR3 bases: TGCGCCAGCAGCTTGAGAGGGGCGGAGACCCAGTACTTC. Amino acids: CASSLRGAETQYF.

The gene calls are TRBV6-5 and TRBJ1-6, with D tentatively TRBD1 (6 bases). Trimming cost V 8 bases and J 4 bases, with 12 bases left between them. The CDR3 covers 14 residues. Germline CDR1 reads MNHEY; CDR2 reads SVGAGI. CDR3: CASEDRSYNSPLHF. The CDR3 DNA reads TGTGCCAGCGAGGACAGATCTTATAATTCACCCCTCCACTTT.

The V gene is TRBV6-5, the J gene TRBJ1-5; D ambiguous. This CDR3 has 13 amino acids. The ends were cut back, 0 bases at V and 5 bases at J, with 5 bases in the middle. The germline CDR1 and CDR2 sequences are MNHEY and SVGAGI. The CDR3 region has the DNA TGTGCCAGCAGTTACTCGGAGGATCAGCCCCAGCATTTT. As protein: CASSYSEDQPQHF.

A few counts support this clone. The chain employs TRBV2 and TRBJ2-5; 10 bases map to TRBD1. CDR1 is SNHLY, CDR2 FYNNEI, per germline. With V trimmed by 5 bases and J by 5 bases, 11 bases remained unmatched. The CDR3 consists of 16 residues. In DNA form, the CDR3 reads TGTGCCAGCAGTTCCGGGACAGGGGCGCGGGGGGAGACCCAGTACTTC. Translated, it gives CASSSGTGARGETQYF.

The gene calls are TRBV5-6 and TRBJ1-2; D gene uncertain. V lost 0 bases and J lost 3, with 12 bases in between. Germline values: CDR1 SGHDT, CDR2 YYEEEE. The CDR3 spans 15 residues. The CDR3 DNA follows: TGTGCCAGCAGCTTGGGAGGGAGGGTTTACTATGGCTACACCTTC. It translates to CASSLGGRVYYGYTF.

The chain carries TRBV6-5 and TRBJ1-1, with D possibly being TRBD1 (5 bases). V was cut by 8 bases and J by 5 bases, with 18 bases left in between. The CDR3 spans 14 residues. The V gene's germline CDR1 is MNHEY and CDR2 SVGAGI. The CDR3 nucleotides are TGTGCCAGCGCTATCGACAGCCCCGGGACTGAAGCTTTCTTT. This gives the protein CASAIDSPGTEAFF.

In nucleotides, the CDR3 is TGTGCCAGTCGACGGACAGGGGGTGGCGAGCAGTACTTC. This gives the protein CASRRTGGGEQYF. The chain links TRBV19 to TRBJ2-7, with 10 bases identical to TRBD1. Germline values: CDR1 LNHDA, CDR2 SQIVND (reference sequence). This CDR3 spans 13 amino acids. V was pared by 8 bases and J by 6 bases, with 7 bases of the junction left unmatched.

The chain links TRBV7-2 to TRBJ1-5; D ambiguous. Germline CDR1 is SGHTA and CDR2 is FQGNSA. The CDR3 covers 14 residues. Trimming stripped 5 bases from V and 5 bases from J, with 13 bases between. The CDR3 protein is CASSVSIADQPQHF. CDR3 nucleotide sequence: TGTGCCAGCAGCGTGTCAATAGCGGATCAGCCCCAGCATTTT. The whole variable domain, filled in from reference TRBV7-2 and TRBJ1-5, reads GAGVSQSPSNKVTEKGKDVELRCDPISGHTALYWYRQSLGQGLEFLIYFQGNSAPDKSGLPSDRFSAERTGGSVSTLTIQRTQQEDSAVYLCASSVSIADQPQHFGDGTRLSIL.

This chain uses TRBV5-1 with TRBJ1-3; D unresolved. The CDR3 has 16 residues. The V and J ends lost 3 bases and 2 bases respectively, with 15 bases between them. Germline CDR1 is SGHRS and CDR2 is YFSETQ. In DNA, the CDR3 is TGCGCCAGCAGCTCTTCCGGGCCCTCCACTGGAAACACCATATATTTT. The encoded protein is CASSSSGPSTGNTIYF.

The chain joins TRBV5-4 to TRBJ2-2, with D possibly being TRBD1 (5 bases). Trimming pared 0 bases from V and 5 bases from J, leaving 8 bases between. The germline CDR1 and CDR2 sequences are SGHNT and YYREEE (reference sequence). The CDR3 runs to 14 residues. CDR3: CASSLEGPTGELFF. CDR3 nucleotides: TGTGCCAGCAGCTTGGAGGGGCCTACCGGGGAGCTGTTTTTT.

V gene TRBV18 combines with J gene TRBJ2-1; D possibly matches TRBD1 or TRBD2 (7 bases each). V shed 4 bases and J shed 2 bases, with 12 bases lying between them. Germline V gene lookup returns CDR1 KGHSH and CDR2 LQKENI. This CDR3 contains 15 residues. The CDR3 here is CASSRQGLPYNEQFF. CDR3 nucleotides: TGTGCCAGCTCACGACAGGGACTACCCTACAATGAGCAGTTCTTC.

The rearrangement uses TRBV5-1 and TRBJ1-2, with TRBD1 as a possible D gene (6 bases). The germline CDR1 and CDR2 sequences are SGHRS and YFSETQ. This CDR3 contains 13 residues. V gave up 0 bases and J gave up 3 bases, with 6 bases separating them. CDR3 sequence reads: CASSLDRDYGYTF. Written as DNA, the CDR3 is TGCGCCAGCAGCTTGGACAGGGACTATGGCTACACCTTC.

The chain joins TRBV5-1 to TRBJ1-2, with TRBD1 matching 9 bases. V was pared by 4 bases and J by 5 bases, with 9 bases of the junction left unmatched. The CDR3 has 15 residues. The V gene's germline CDR1 is SGHRS and CDR2 YFSETQ. The CDR3: CASSQDSGTGYGYTF. The CDR3 nucleotides read TGCGCCAGCAGCCAGGATTCCGGGACAGGGTATGGCTACACCTTC.

As to this clone: Other DNA sequences in the same sample also yield this CDR3. The genes are TRBV6-5 and TRBJ1-1, with D tentatively TRBD1 (5 bases). The CDR3 totals 12 residues. V lost 9 bases to trimming and J lost 1 base, with 9 bases between them. Per germline, CDR1 MNHEY and CDR2 SVGAGI. CDR3 nucleotide sequence: TGTGCCAGTACTGACAGGAACACTGAAGCTTTCTTT. This translates into CASTDRNTEAFF.

This sequence joins TRBV30 and TRBJ1-1; the D is unclear. V shed 4 bases and J shed 0 bases, with 9 bases lying between them. This CDR3 comprises 13 residues. Germline V gene lookup returns CDR1 GTSNPN and CDR2 SVGIG (reference sequence). CDR3 sequence (DNA): TGTGCCTGGACCAGGAAAGTGAACACTGAAGCTTTCTTT. Translating it yields CAWTRKVNTEAFF. Variable domain in full (rest from reference TRBV30 and TRBJ1-1): SQTIHQWPATLVQPVGSPLSLECTVEGTSNPNLYWYRQAAGRGLQLLFYSVGIGQISSEVPQNLSASRPQDRQFILSSKKLLLSDSGFYLCAWTRKVNTEAFFGQGTRLTVV.

The rearrangement links TRBV5-4 to TRBJ1-1, with 9 bases identical to TRBD1. From germline, CDR1 is SGHNT and CDR2 YYREEE (reference sequence). Trimming took 7 bases from V and 6 from J; bases not matched to a gene: 10. The CDR3 has 14 amino acids. The CDR3 region has the DNA TGTGCCAGCGGGGACAGGGCGGCAAACCCTGAAGCTTTCTTT. The encoded protein is CASGDRAANPEAFF.

This clone was counted only a few times. The chain has TRBV7-6 and TRBJ2-1; possibly TRBD1 or TRBD2 for D (7 bases each). Trimming took 5 bases from V and 2 from J, leaving 13 bases between them. The CDR3 contains 15 residues. Germline loops: CDR1 SGHVS, CDR2 FNYEAQ. CDR3 loop: CASSQGGGPYNEQFF. Written as DNA, the CDR3 is TGTGCCAGCAGCCAGGGGGGGGGCCCCTACAATGAGCAGTTCTTC.